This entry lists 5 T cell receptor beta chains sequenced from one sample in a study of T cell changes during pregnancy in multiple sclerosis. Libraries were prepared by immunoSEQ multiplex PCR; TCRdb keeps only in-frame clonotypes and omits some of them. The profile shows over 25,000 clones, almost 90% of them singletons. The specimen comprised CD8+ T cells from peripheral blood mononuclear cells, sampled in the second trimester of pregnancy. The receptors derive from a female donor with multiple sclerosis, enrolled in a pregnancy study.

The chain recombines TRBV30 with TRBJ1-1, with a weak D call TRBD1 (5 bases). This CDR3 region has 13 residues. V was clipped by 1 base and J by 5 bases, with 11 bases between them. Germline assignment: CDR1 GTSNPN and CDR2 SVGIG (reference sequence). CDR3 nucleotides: TGTGCCTGGAGTGGCCGGGGGAGTACTGAAGCTTTCTTT. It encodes CAWSGRGSTEAFF.

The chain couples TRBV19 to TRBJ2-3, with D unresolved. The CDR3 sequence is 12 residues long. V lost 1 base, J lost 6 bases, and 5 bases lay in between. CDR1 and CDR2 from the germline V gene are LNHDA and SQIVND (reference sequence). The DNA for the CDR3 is TGTGCCAGTAGTATAGGGCAGGATACGCAGTATTTT. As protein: CASSIGQDTQYF.

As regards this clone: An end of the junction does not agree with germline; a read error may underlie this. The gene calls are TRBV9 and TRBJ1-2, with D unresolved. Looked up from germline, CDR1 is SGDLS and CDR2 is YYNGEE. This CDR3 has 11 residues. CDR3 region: CASSVGALFAF. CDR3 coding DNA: TGTGCCAGCAGCGTAGGAGCGCTCTTCGCCTTC.

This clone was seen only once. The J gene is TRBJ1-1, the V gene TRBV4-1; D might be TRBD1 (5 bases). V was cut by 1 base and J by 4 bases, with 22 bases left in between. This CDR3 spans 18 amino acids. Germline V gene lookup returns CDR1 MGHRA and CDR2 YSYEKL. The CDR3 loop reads CASSQVLGAEFGGTEAFF. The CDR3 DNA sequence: TGCGCCAGCAGCCAAGTCTTAGGGGCCGAATTCGGGGGCACTGAAGCTTTCTTT.

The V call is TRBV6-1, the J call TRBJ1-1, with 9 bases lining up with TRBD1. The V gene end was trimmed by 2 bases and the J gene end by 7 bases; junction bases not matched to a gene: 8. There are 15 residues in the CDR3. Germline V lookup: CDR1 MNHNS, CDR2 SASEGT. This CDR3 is CASSEFLGQGNEAFF. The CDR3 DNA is TGTGCCAGCAGTGAATTTTTAGGACAGGGGAATGAAGCTTTCTTT.